This is a list of T cell receptor beta chains from one sample in a study of Graves' ophthalmopathy and Graves' hyperthyroidism. TCRdb independently ran MiXCR on the multiplex PCR reads; one entry per CDR3 protein. The data contain around 340,000 distinct CDR3 sequences, about 17% of them singletons. What was sequenced was peripheral blood. The receptors originated from an adult man with Graves' ophthalmopathy. CDR3s include the opening cysteine and the closing phenylalanine or tryptophan. D genes are given only for firm matches. For some rows the clone size is stated as once, few or many, or as a class when expanded; others skip it.

j_call | clone_size | v_call | d_call | cdr3_nt | cdr3_aa
TRBJ1-6 | many | TRBV2 | TRBD1 | TGTGCCAGCAGTAAAAGCGGGACAGGTTGGGTCTCACCCCTCCACTTT | CASSKSGTGWVSPLHF
TRBJ2-2 | once | TRBV19 | TRBD1 | TGTGCCAGTAGTATCTGGACAGGGGGCGCGGGCGGGGAGCTGTTTTTT | CASSIWTGGAGGELFF
TRBJ2-5 | once | TRBV6-2/TRBV6-3 | TRBD2 | TGTGCCAGCAGTTACTCGTCACGGCAGGGACTAGCGGGAGGGCCGGGAGAGACCCAGTACTTC | CASSYSSRQGLAGGPGETQYF
TRBJ2-2 | - | TRBV12-5 | - | TGTGCTAGTGGTTTGTTGCCCGGGGAGCTGTTTTTT | CASGLLPGELFF
TRBJ2-2 | many | TRBV27 | - | TGTGCCAGCAGTCCGAATCGAGGCACCGGGGAGCTGTTTTTT | CASSPNRGTGELFF
TRBJ2-5 | few | TRBV29-1 | - | TGCAGCGTTGGTGTCCAGACCCAGTACTTC | CSVGVQTQYF
TRBJ2-6 | many | TRBV6-5 | - | TGTGCCAGCAGTTTACGGGCCAGCCTTTCTGGGGCCAACGTCCTGACTTTC | CASSLRASLSGANVLTF
TRBJ1-5 | many | TRBV20-1 | - | TGCAGTGCTGGGGGTAGAGGTCAGCCCCAGCATTTT | CSAGGRGQPQHF
TRBJ2-5 | few | TRBV11-2 | - | TGTGCCAGCAGCCTCGGACATTCCGGGAACCAAGAGACCCAGTACTTC | CASSLGHSGNQETQYF
TRBJ2-1 | many | TRBV2 | TRBD1 | TGTGCCAGCGGGACAGGGGTAGGTGAGCAGTTCTTC | CASGTGVGEQFF
TRBJ2-3 | - | TRBV12-3/TRBV12-4 | - | TGTGCCAGCAGTTTAGCGGGGCCTCGCGGAGATACGCAGTATTTT | CASSLAGPRGDTQYF
TRBJ1-6 | few | TRBV7-2 | - | TGTGCCAGCAGCCCGACAAGGTGGGATTCACCCCTCCACTTT | CASSPTRWDSPLHF
TRBJ2-5 | many | TRBV2 | - | TGTGCCAGCAAAAACTTAGAGACCCAGTACTTC | CASKNLETQYF
TRBJ2-7 | many | TRBV2 | - | TGTGCCAGCAGTGAATTGATCGGCTACGAGCAGTACTTC | CASSELIGYEQYF
TRBJ2-2 | - | TRBV28 | - | TGTGCCAGCCACGTCTCCGGGGAGCTGTTTTTT | CASHVSGELFF
TRBJ1-5 | many | TRBV18 | TRBD1 | TGTGCCAGCTCACCACCGGGGACAGGGAATCAGCCCCAGCATTTT | CASSPPGTGNQPQHF
TRBJ2-5 | many | TRBV7-2 | - | TGTGCCAGCAGCATACAGGGTTCTGGGACCCAGTACTTC | CASSIQGSGTQYF
TRBJ1-3 | many | TRBV12-3/TRBV12-4 | TRBD1 | TGTGCCAGCAGCCCGGACAGGGGCCCTGGAAACACCATATATTTT | CASSPDRGPGNTIYF
TRBJ2-2 | many | TRBV15 | - | TGTGCCACCAGCAGAGACCCCAGCCAGTTAAACACCGGGGAGCTGTTTTTT | CATSRDPSQLNTGELFF
TRBJ1-1 | many | TRBV7-2 | - | TGTGCCAGCAGCCCCGAAGTAAGATGGAACACTGAAGCTTTCTTT | CASSPEVRWNTEAFF
TRBJ2-5 | many | TRBV7-9 | - | TGTGCCAGCAGCTTGGCTGTGGGGCTCCAAGAGACCCAGTACTTC | CASSLAVGLQETQYF
TRBJ2-7 | many | TRBV20-1 | TRBD2 | TGCAGTGCTAGTGGGCTCGGCGGGAGGGCCTACGAGCAGTACTTC | CSASGLGGRAYEQYF
TRBJ2-2 | many | TRBV6-1 | - | TGTGCCAGCGCCCTTTCCGGGGTAAAACACACCGGGGAGCTGTTTTTT | CASALSGVKHTGELFF
TRBJ2-2 | many | TRBV20-1 | TRBD2 | TGCAGTGCTAAACTAGCGGCGAACACCGGGGAGCTGTTTTTT | CSAKLAANTGELFF
TRBJ1-2 | many | TRBV30 | TRBD1 | TGTGCCTGGAGTGTACAGGGACAGGGGGCTGGGGGCTACACCTTC | CAWSVQGQGAGGYTF
TRBJ2-5 | many | TRBV7-8 | - | TGTGCCAGCAGCCGTAGCCGGAGGGATCAAGAGACCCAGTACTTC | CASSRSRRDQETQYF